This T cell receptor beta chain is from a study of control samples from healthy donors and cancer patients. Trimming removed 8 bases at V and 2 bases at J, with 9 bases between. The germline V gene encodes CDR1 MNHEY and CDR2 SVGEGT. The CDR3 loop spans 12 amino acids. Only in-frame clones appear in the TCRdb table, and some are missing; sequencing was by immunoSEQ multiplex PCR. Of some 97,000 clones in the sample, approximately 84% were seen once. The source material was blood. The clonotype was recovered from a woman aged 45-59 years in good health. The gene calls are TRBV6-2 or TRBV6-3 and TRBJ2-5; possibly TRBD1 or TRBD2 for D (5 bases each). The CDR3, as DNA: TGTGCCAGCGGTTGGGGGCAAGAGACCCAGTACTTC. It translates to CASGWGQETQYF.